Listed below are T cell receptor beta chains from one sample, sequenced in a study of T-cell memory formation after mild COVID-19. MiXCR, run by TCRdb on the 5' RACE reads, gives a single entry per CDR3 protein. This sample has 300,000 to 350,000 distinct CDR3 sequences, with roughly a fifth found just once. The source material was PBMCs or a T cell subset sorted from them (not recorded which). The receptors come from a man aged 18-30 years who had mild COVID-19 (a few samples of this study predate the infection). Cell type and time point are not known. The CDR3 runs from the conserved cysteine through the conserved F or W. The D gene is left open where the match is weak. Clone size is given for some rows only: seen once, a few or many times, or a class if the clone is expanded.

15,TRBV7-2,.,TRBJ1-1,.,CASSPPQGVNTEAFF,TGTGCCAGCAGCCCCCCACAGGGAGTGAACACTGAAGCTTTCTTT
16,TRBV7-2,TRBD1,TRBJ2-7,few,CASSLSWDRSSYEQYF,TGTGCCAGCAGCTTAAGTTGGGACAGGAGTAGCTACGAGCAGTACTTC
14,TRBV5-1,TRBD2,TRBJ2-4,.,CASSGTGGLTTQYF,TGCGCCAGCAGCGGGACGGGAGGCCTTACGACTCAGTACTTC
18,TRBV6-2/TRBV6-3,TRBD1,TRBJ1-5,few,CASSYYSGQGLGNQPQHF,TGTGCCAGCAGTTACTACTCGGGACAGGGGCTTGGCAATCAGCCCCAGCATTTT
14,TRBV7-2,.,TRBJ2-5,once,CASSLAWGEETQYF,TGTGCCAGCAGCTTAGCGTGGGGGGAAGAGACCCAGTACTTC
12,TRBV12-3/TRBV12-4,.,TRBJ1-5,.,CASSLMGQPQHF,TGTGCCAGCAGCCTGATGGGGCAGCCCCAGCATTTT
13,TRBV2,.,TRBJ2-5,.,CASSVSPRETQYF,TGTGCCAGCAGTGTATCTCCAAGGGAGACCCAGTACTTC
16,TRBV4-1,TRBD1,TRBJ1-2,few,CASSQPGQARIYGYTF,TGCGCCAGCAGCCAACCGGGACAGGCTCGGATCTATGGCTACACCTTC
13,TRBV19,TRBD1,TRBJ1-2,few,CASRLTGVYGYTF,TGTGCCAGTAGACTGACAGGGGTCTATGGCTACACCTTC
13,TRBV10-3,TRBD1,TRBJ1-6,.,CAIRTGGNSPLHF,TGTGCCATCAGAACAGGGGGGAATTCACCCCTCCACTTT
17,TRBV13,TRBD1,TRBJ1-4,.,CASRRRVGQSYGEKLFF,TGTGCCAGCAGACGACGCGTGGGACAGTCGTATGGTGAAAAACTGTTTTTT
12,TRBV7-9,.,TRBJ2-1,.,CASSAAGGEQFF,TGTGCCAGCAGCGCCGCCGGCGGTGAGCAGTTCTTC
13,TRBV24-1,.,TRBJ2-3,few,CATSSDTTDTQYF,TGTGCCACCAGCTCGGATACCACAGATACGCAGTATTTT
16,TRBV7-2,TRBD2,TRBJ2-1,many,CASSFSGGAFGNEQFF,TGTGCCAGCAGCTTTAGCGGGGGGGCCTTCGGGAATGAGCAGTTCTTC
15,TRBV28,.,TRBJ2-3,few,CASSFTRGYTDTQYF,TGTGCCAGCAGTTTCACTCGGGGATATACAGATACGCAGTATTTT
18,TRBV11-2,TRBD2,TRBJ2-5,few,CASSLDGLGLAEQETQYF,TGTGCCAGCAGCTTAGACGGTCTGGGACTAGCGGAACAAGAGACCCAGTACTTC
16,TRBV7-2,TRBD2,TRBJ2-5,.,CASSLIRLAGKETQYF,TGTGCCAGCAGCTTAATTCGGCTAGCGGGGAAAGAGACCCAGTACTTC
15,TRBV14,.,TRBJ2-3,few,CASSRWTGLTDTQYF,TGTGCCAGCAGTCGCTGGACGGGGCTCACAGATACGCAGTATTTT
15,TRBV7-9,.,TRBJ2-3,.,CASSYLQVGTDTQYF,TGTGCCAGCAGCTACCTACAGGTCGGCACAGATACGCAGTATTTT
11,TRBV15,.,TRBJ2-7,.,CATSIRAEQYF,TGTGCCACCAGCATCCGGGCGGAGCAGTACTTC
14,TRBV20-1,.,TRBJ2-4,few,CSADRGAAKNIQYF,TGCAGTGCGGATCGGGGGGCAGCCAAAAACATTCAGTACTTC
14,TRBV7-2,TRBD1,TRBJ2-5,.,CASAGTVVQETQYF,TGTGCCAGTGCCGGGACAGTAGTTCAAGAGACCCAGTACTTC